Included here is one T cell receptor beta chain sequence, with context. The data stem from a study of blood T cell repertoires in COVID-19. Background on the study: Italy, Spain and the United States were the sources of the convalescent and acute COVID-19 samples. In each case, the material was cDNA or gDNA derived from T cells, B-cell-depleted T cells, or PBMCs.

As processed by the authors: The authors estimated nucleated cell counts from reference gene primer amplification. Sequencing used immunoSEQ multiplex PCR; TCRdb keeps in-frame clones, though not all of them. From that table come the V and J calls and clone size; the DNA was used to work out D and trimming. In the table there are about 170,000 clones, about 90% of which are singletons. CDR3 length: 17 residues. Germline lookup yields CDR1 SGHVS and CDR2 FQNEAQ. Losses at the gene ends were 2 bases for V and 2 bases for J; bases not matched to a gene: 7. Patients of the Seattle cohort, enrolled during active infection, were followed longitudinally.

The receptor was isolated from a man aged 30-40 years with COVID-19, enrolled during active disease. This chain links TRBV7-8 with TRBJ2-3; 10 nucleotides align to TRBD1. The material sequenced was peripheral blood. The CDR3 sequence is CASSLLTGQGDTDTQYF. Written as DNA, the CDR3 is TGTGCCAGCAGCTTACTAACCGGACAGGGGGACACAGATACGCAGTATTTT.